This entry lists 30 T cell receptor beta chains sequenced from one sample in a study of blood T cell repertoires in COVID-19. Clones were read by immunoSEQ multiplex PCR, and TCRdb kept only the in-frame ones, dropping some. This sample has some 200,000 clones; around 85% occur once, and the top ten carry approximately 2.4%. Sequencing used peripheral blood. These receptors were obtained from an older woman with COVID-19, enrolled during active disease.

This rearrangement joins TRBV7-6 to TRBJ1-1, with 8 bases lining up with TRBD1. CDR1 is SGHVS, CDR2 FNYEAQ, per germline. The V and J ends lost 1 base and 6 bases, in that order; junction bases with no gene match: 10. This CDR3 comprises 16 residues. CDR3 sequence (DNA): TGTGCCAGCAGCTTAGGACAGGGGATCGAAGGTTCTGAAGCTTTCTTT. Translated: CASSLGQGIEGSEAFF.

The genes are TRBV5-1 and TRBJ1-1, with 7 bases aligning to TRBD1. The CDR3 runs to 16 residues. Per the germline V gene, CDR1 is SGHRS and CDR2 is YFSETQ. The V and J ends lost 0 bases and 0 bases, in that order; junction bases with no gene match: 5. CDR3 nucleotide sequence: TGCGCCAGCAGCTTGGAGGACAGGTTAATGAACACTGAAGCTTTCTTT. This gives the protein CASSLEDRLMNTEAFF.

The chain uses TRBV6-6 and TRBJ1-6; D remains unclear. The germline V gene has CDR1 MNHNY and CDR2 SVGAGI (reference sequence). V was pared by 0 bases and J by 7 bases, with 7 bases between. The CDR3 is 14 residues long. CDR3 in amino acids: CASSYSGGNSPLHF. The DNA for the CDR3 is TGTGCCAGCAGTTACTCGGGAGGGAATTCACCCCTCCACTTT.

For the CDR3, the DNA is TGTGCCAGCAGCTTAGCGTTGATAGAGAACTATGGCTACACCTTC. Its translation is CASSLALIENYGYTF. The chain joins TRBV7-9 to TRBJ1-2; the D is unclear. Trimming cost V 0 bases and J 2 bases, with 10 bases left between them. The CDR3 contains 15 residues. CDR1 is SEHNR and CDR2 is FQNEAQ in the germline V gene (reference sequence).

The chain couples TRBV11-3 to TRBJ1-6; D gene uncertain. CDR1 and CDR2 (germline): SGHNT, YENEEA. Trimming stripped 0 bases from V and 7 bases from J, with 10 bases between. CDR3 length: 15 amino acids. The CDR3 region has the DNA TGTGCCAGCAGCTTAGATCAGGCTGCAAATTCACCCCTCCACTTT. This sequence encodes CASSLDQAANSPLHF.

The chain has TRBV20-1 and TRBJ1-5; D might be TRBD1 (5 bases). The CDR3 is made up of 14 amino acids. V lost 3 bases to trimming and J lost 5 bases, with 14 bases between them. Germline CDR1 DFQATT, CDR2 SNEGSKA (reference sequence). The CDR3 sequence is CSASPRGFDQPQHF. CDR3 DNA: TGCAGTGCTAGTCCCCGGGGGTTCGATCAGCCCCAGCATTTT.

V gene TRBV19 combines with J gene TRBJ2-2; possibly TRBD1 for D (6 bases). The CDR3 length is 13 residues. Trimming stripped 5 bases from V and 5 bases from J, with 9 bases between. CDR1 is LNHDA and CDR2 is SQIVND in the germline V gene (reference sequence). DNA of the CDR3: TGTGCCAGTAGTCACAGGGAAACCGGGGAGCTGTTTTTT. Amino acids: CASSHRETGELFF.

This rearrangement joins TRBV3-1 (or the pseudogene TRBV3-2) to TRBJ2-7; maybe TRBD1 (5 bases). Germline loops: CDR1 LGHDT, CDR2 YNNKEL (reference sequence). V was cut by 2 bases and J by 5 bases, with 13 bases left in between. The CDR3 is 14 residues long. The CDR3 nucleotides are TGTGCCAGCAGCCAAATGTTAGGGGCTAACGAGCAGTACTTC. Translating gives CASSQMLGANEQYF.

The rearrangement joins TRBV19 to TRBJ2-5; tentatively, D is TRBD1 (6 bases). There are 14 residues in the CDR3. Germline values: CDR1 LNHDA, CDR2 SQIVND (reference sequence). Trimming removed 3 bases at V and 7 bases at J, with 15 bases between. CDR3 bases: TGTGCCAGTAGTATCGACTTAGCACAGGGGACCCAGTACTTC. Its protein is CASSIDLAQGTQYF. The variable domain in full, completed from reference TRBV19 and TRBJ2-5, reads DGGITQSPKYLFRKEGQNVTLSCEQNLNHDAMYWYRQDPGQGLRLIYYSQIVNDFQKGDIAEGYSVSREKKESFPLTVTSAQKNPTAFYLCASSIDLAQGTQYFGPGTRLLVL.

In this sample, this clone turned up once. The chain has TRBV19 and TRBJ2-3; 7 bases are a match to TRBD1. Germline V CDR1 and CDR2: LNHDA, SQIVND (reference sequence). Germline trimming cut 1 base from V and 1 base from J; bases unmatched to any gene: 8. This CDR3 has 17 amino acids. The CDR3 coding sequence is TGTGCCAGTAGTATAGTCTTAGGGGGCAGCGGCACAGATACGCAGTATTTT. This gives the protein CASSIVLGGSGTDTQYF.

The genes are TRBV19 and TRBJ2-5; 7 bases are a match to TRBD1. Germline V gene sequence: CDR1 LNHDA, CDR2 SQIVND (reference sequence). This CDR3 contains 15 residues. Trimming took 1 base from V and 4 from J; bases not matched to a gene: 6. DNA for the CDR3: TGTGCCAGTAGTATAGCGACAGGGTCGGGAGAGACCCAGTACTTC. This translates into CASSIATGSGETQYF. The full variable domain, completed using reference TRBV19 and TRBJ2-5, is DGGITQSPKYLFRKEGQNVTLSCEQNLNHDAMYWYRQDPGQGLRLIYYSQIVNDFQKGDIAEGYSVSREKKESFPLTVTSAQKNPTAFYLCASSIATGSGETQYFGPGTRLLVL.

This sequence joins TRBV5-8 and TRBJ2-2, with TRBD1 identical over 10 bases. The junction had 12 bases not matched to a gene; V was cut back by 4 bases and J by 6 bases. CDR3 length: 17 amino acids. Germline CDR1 SGHTS, CDR2 YDEGEE. CDR3 residues: CASSPLYGTGVSGELFF. For the CDR3, the DNA is TGTGCCAGCAGCCCCCTATACGGGACAGGGGTATCCGGGGAGCTGTTTTTT. Full variable domain (outside the CDR3, taken from reference TRBV5-8 and TRBJ2-2): EAGVTQSPTHLIKTRGQQATLRCSPISGHTSVYWYQQALGLGLQFLLWYDEGEERNRGNFPPRFSGRQFPNYSSELNVNALELEDSALYLCASSPLYGTGVSGELFFGEGSRLTVL.

The rearrangement uses TRBV18 and TRBJ1-2; 9 bases are shared with TRBD1. The V segment lost 6 bases and the J segment 7 bases; nucleotides outside the gene matches: 9. Germline V gene sequence: CDR1 KGHSH, CDR2 LQKENI. The CDR3 runs to 14 residues. The CDR3 loop reads CASSRAGQGSGYTF. The CDR3 nucleotides are TGTGCCAGCTCCCGGGCAGGACAGGGGTCTGGCTACACCTTC. Complete variable domain (other parts from reference TRBV18 and TRBJ1-2): NAGVMQNPRHLVRRRGQEARLRCSPMKGHSHVYWYRQLPEEGLKFMVYLQKENIIDESGMPKERFSAEFPKEGPSILRIQQVVRGDSAAYFCASSRAGQGSGYTFGSGTRLTVV.

V and J are TRBV4-3 and TRBJ1-3, with 9 nucleotides matching TRBD1. The CDR3 has 18 residues. The ends lost 0 bases at V and 1 base at J; junction bases unmatched: 7. Per germline, CDR1 LGHNA and CDR2 YSLEER. CDR3 in DNA: TGCGCCAGCAGCCAAGACACCGGGACAGGGACTTCTGGAAACACCATATATTTT. Residues: CASSQDTGTGTSGNTIYF.

This clone was seen once. CDR3 amino acids: CASRPTGGTEAFF. The CDR3 nucleotides read TGCGCCAGCAGACCTACAGGGGGCACTGAAGCTTTCTTT. The rearrangement joins TRBV5-1 to TRBJ1-1; 8 nucleotides match TRBD1. Trimming removed 5 bases from V and 4 bases from J; junction bases left unmatched: 4. The CDR3 loop spans 13 amino acids. CDR1 is SGHRS, CDR2 YFSETQ, per germline.

The chain employs TRBV5-1 and TRBJ1-1, with D perhaps matching TRBD1 (5 bases). Germline loops: CDR1 SGHRS, CDR2 YFSETQ. The ends were cut back, 3 bases at V and 1 base at J, with 13 bases in the middle. The CDR3 loop spans 15 amino acids. This CDR3 is CASSSQGTENTEAFF. The CDR3 DNA is TGCGCCAGCAGCTCACAAGGGACTGAGAACACTGAAGCTTTCTTT. Complete variable domain (other parts from reference TRBV5-1 and TRBJ1-1): KAGVTQTPRYLIKTRGQQVTLSCSPISGHRSVSWYQQTPGQGLQFLFEYFSETQRNKGNFPGRFSGRQFSNSRSEMNVSTLELGDSALYLCASSSQGTENTEAFFGQGTRLTVV.

The DNA for the CDR3 is TGTGCCAGCAGCAAGGGACTAGCGGGGGGGCAGGAAGAGACCCAGTACTTC. Its translation: CASSKGLAGGQEETQYF. V gene TRBV6-2 or TRBV6-3 combines with J gene TRBJ2-5; 16 positions match TRBD2. This CDR3 has 17 residues. The V segment lost 6 bases and the J segment 3 bases; nucleotides outside the gene matches: 7. The germline V gene has CDR1 MNHEY and CDR2 SVGEGT.

This chain connects TRBV11-2 to TRBJ1-2; D remains unclear. This CDR3 has 14 residues. CDR1 and CDR2 (germline): SGHAT, FQNNGV. Trimming shortened V by 0 bases and J by 0 bases, and 5 bases separated the two germline ends. In DNA, the CDR3 is TGTGCCAGCAGCTTAGATGGGCCTAACTATGGCTACACCTTC. Translated, it gives CASSLDGPNYGYTF.

CDR3 in DNA: TGCGCCAGCAGCCAACTACTAGCGGGAGCAGGCAATGAGCAGTTCTTC. Translation gives CASSQLLAGAGNEQFF. The V call is TRBV4-3, the J call TRBJ2-1, with 11 bases fitting TRBD2. CDR3 length equals 16 residues. Germline CDR1 is LGHNA and CDR2 is YSLEER. The V and J ends lost 2 bases and 6 bases, in that order; junction bases with no gene match: 6.

The chain employs TRBV19 and TRBJ1-2, with D possibly matching TRBD1 (6 bases). Per the germline V gene, CDR1 is LNHDA and CDR2 is SQIVND (reference sequence). Trimming left V 3 bases short and J 6 bases short, with 11 bases between. The CDR3 loop spans 13 amino acids. The CDR3 bases are TGTGCCAGTAGTATCCTGGACAGAAATGGCTACACCTTC. Translated: CASSILDRNGYTF.

The rearrangement joins TRBV4-1 to TRBJ2-1; TRBD2 matches at 8 bases. Germline lookup yields CDR1 MGHRA and CDR2 YSYEKL. CDR3 size: 15 residues. With V trimmed by 4 bases and J by 6 bases, 8 bases remained unmatched. CDR3 sequence: CASSPGAGALNEQFF. For the CDR3, the DNA is TGCGCCAGCAGCCCTGGAGCGGGGGCCCTCAATGAGCAGTTCTTC.

This rearrangement joins TRBV6-5 to TRBJ1-1, with TRBD1 as a possible D gene (6 bases). The CDR3 is 12 residues long. Germline loops: CDR1 MNHEY, CDR2 SVGAGI. The germline V and J ends were trimmed by 6 bases and 8 bases, with 13 bases remaining between them. The CDR3 region has the DNA TGTGCCAGCAGAAGGGACAAGTTCGAAGCTTTCTTT. The encoded protein is CASRRDKFEAFF.

Remarks on this clone: At one end the junction does not follow the germline gene, possibly because of a read error. The chain uses TRBV11-2 and TRBJ2-7; 7 nucleotides agree with TRBD1. Germline values: CDR1 SGHAT, CDR2 FQNNGV. CDR3 size: 12 residues. The CDR3 sequence: CASTLQGYEQYF. CDR3 sequence (DNA): TGTGCCAGCACCTTACAGGGGTACGAGCAGTACTTC. Filled out from reference TRBV11-2 and TRBJ2-7, the complete variable domain reads EAGVAQSPRYKIIEKRQSVAFWCNPISGHATLYWYQQILGQGPKLLIQFQNNGVVDDSQLPKDRFSAERLKGVDSTLKIQPAKLEDSAVYLCASTLQGYEQYFGPGTRLTVT.

This clone has only one observation. The J gene is TRBJ2-1, the V gene TRBV5-1; tentatively, D is TRBD2 (6 bases). Deletions cut 0 bases from V and 4 bases from J, with 11 bases between. CDR1 SGHRS and CDR2 YFSETQ come from the germline V gene. The CDR3 has 15 amino acids. DNA for the CDR3: TGCGCCAGCAGCTTGGTTGGGACTCTATACAATGAGCAGTTCTTC. Translation gives CASSLVGTLYNEQFF.

V is TRBV4-1 and J is TRBJ2-7; TRBD2 matches 10 bases. CDR3 length equals 17 residues. Germline V CDR1 and CDR2: MGHRA, YSYEKL. V was pared by 1 base and J by 4 bases, with 10 bases of the junction left unmatched. CDR3 loop: CASSQAISGGAVYEQYF. As DNA, the CDR3 is TGCGCCAGCAGCCAAGCCATAAGCGGGGGGGCCGTATACGAGCAGTACTTC.

This sequence joins TRBV29-1 and TRBJ1-1; 8 bases are shared with TRBD1. The CDR3 totals 11 residues. The V gene's germline CDR1 is SQVTM and CDR2 ANQGSEA. The J segment lost 7 bases and the V segment lost 5 bases, leaving 3 bases of the junction unmatched. CDR3 in DNA: TGCAGCGTTCGACAGGGGCTTGAAGCTTTCTTT. This gives the protein CSVRQGLEAFF. The full variable domain, completed using reference TRBV29-1 and TRBJ1-1, is SAVISQKPSRDICQRGTSLTIQCQVDSQVTMMFWYRQQPGQSLTLIATANQGSEATYESGFVIDKFPISRPNLTFSTLTVSNMSPEDSSIYLCSVRQGLEAFFGQGTRLTVV.

This rearrangement joins TRBV18 to TRBJ1-1, with 8 nucleotides matching TRBD1. Losses at the gene ends were 2 bases for V and 8 bases for J; bases not matched to a gene: 4. Germline V gene sequence: CDR1 KGHSH, CDR2 LQKENI. The CDR3 spans 13 residues. CDR3 residues: CASSPRDRLEAFF. Here the CDR3 DNA reads TGTGCCAGCTCACCAAGGGACAGGCTAGAAGCTTTCTTT.

This clone turned up a few times. The chain uses TRBV11-2 and TRBJ2-1, with D perhaps matching TRBD2 (6 bases). The germline V gene has CDR1 SGHAT and CDR2 FQNNGV. The CDR3 covers 15 residues. V dropped 1 base and J dropped 8 bases, with 15 bases sitting between them. The DNA of the CDR3 is TGTGCCAGCAGCTTAGGCTCCCGGGGGTACGATGAGCAGTTCTTC. This codes for CASSLGSRGYDEQFF.

The V call is TRBV14, the J call TRBJ2-3; 13 nucleotides align to TRBD2. Germline V gene sequence: CDR1 SGHDN, CDR2 FVKESK. The CDR3 covers 16 residues. Germline trimming cut 6 bases from V and 4 bases from J; bases unmatched to any gene: 7. The CDR3 region has the DNA TGTGCCAGCAGACTCTTACTAGCGGGGGGGGCAGATACGCAGTATTTT. Protein: CASRLLLAGGADTQYF.

J is TRBJ1-6 and V is TRBV5-1; D is unresolved. The length of the CDR3 is 14 residues. CDR1 is SGHRS and CDR2 is YFSETQ in the germline V gene. V gave up 4 bases and J gave up 8 bases, with 13 bases separating them. Written as DNA, the CDR3 is TGCGCCAGCAGCGTAGACCCGGAGGATTCACCCCTCCACTTT. Translated, it gives CASSVDPEDSPLHF.